These T cell receptor beta chains were read from a single sample in a study of cytomegalovirus exposure and HLA in healthy donors. Here immunoSEQ multiplex PCR was the method, and the copy in TCRdb shows in-frame clones only, minus some. The sample lists around 210,000 clones; around 80% were seen once. The sequenced sample was PBMCs. The receptors were gathered from a boy between 5 and 17 years old in good health and CMV-seronegative. Both conserved end residues are part of each CDR3. The D gene is left open where the match is weak. A row's size may be missing; if present it is once, few, many or a size class.

cdr3_length: 14
clone_size: .
d_call: TRBD1
v_call: TRBV2
j_call: TRBJ1-3
cdr3_aa: CASSLTGAGNTIYF
cdr3_nt: TGTGCCAGCAGCCTGACAGGGGCTGGAAACACCATATATTTT

cdr3_length: 14
clone_size: .
d_call: .
v_call: TRBV19
j_call: TRBJ2-5
cdr3_aa: CASSMGHPQETQYF
cdr3_nt: TGTGCCAGTAGTATGGGACATCCGCAAGAGACCCAGTACTTC

cdr3_length: 14
clone_size: .
d_call: TRBD1
v_call: TRBV12-5
j_call: TRBJ1-4
cdr3_aa: CASGGTDSNEKLFF
cdr3_nt: TGTGCTAGTGGAGGGACAGATTCTAATGAAAAACTGTTTTTT

cdr3_length: 17
clone_size: .
d_call: TRBD2
v_call: TRBV5-1
j_call: TRBJ2-1
cdr3_aa: CASSPSPVAGAYNEQFF
cdr3_nt: TGCGCCAGCAGCCCTTCCCCTGTAGCGGGGGCTTACAATGAGCAGTTCTTC

cdr3_length: 15
clone_size: .
d_call: TRBD1
v_call: TRBV10-2
j_call: TRBJ2-7
cdr3_aa: CASSTTGQGPYEQYF
cdr3_nt: TGCGCCAGCAGTACTACGGGACAGGGGCCCTACGAGCAGTACTTC

cdr3_length: 14
clone_size: .
d_call: .
v_call: TRBV28
j_call: TRBJ1-2
cdr3_aa: CASSTLPGIYGYTF
cdr3_nt: TGTGCCAGCAGTACCCTTCCAGGGATCTATGGCTACACCTTC

cdr3_length: 17
clone_size: .
d_call: TRBD2
v_call: TRBV18
j_call: TRBJ2-1
cdr3_aa: CASSLLLGSGTMNEQFF
cdr3_nt: TGTGCCAGCTCTCTCCTATTGGGTAGCGGGACCATGAATGAGCAGTTCTTC

cdr3_length: 13
clone_size: .
d_call: TRBD1
v_call: TRBV2
j_call: TRBJ1-5
cdr3_aa: CASSGTGNQPQHF
cdr3_nt: TGTGCCAGCAGCGGGACAGGAAATCAGCCCCAGCATTTT

cdr3_length: 14
clone_size: .
d_call: TRBD1
v_call: TRBV6-1
j_call: TRBJ2-5
cdr3_aa: CASRGGQGWETQYF
cdr3_nt: TGTGCCAGCAGGGGGGGACAGGGGTGGGAGACCCAGTACTTC

cdr3_length: 13
clone_size: .
d_call: .
v_call: TRBV6-1
j_call: TRBJ1-5
cdr3_aa: CASSEGAYQPQHF
cdr3_nt: TGTGCCAGCAGTGAAGGGGCATATCAGCCCCAGCATTTT

cdr3_length: 13
clone_size: few
d_call: .
v_call: TRBV5-4
j_call: TRBJ1-2
cdr3_aa: CASSFEQPYGYTF
cdr3_nt: TGTGCCAGCAGCTTTGAACAGCCTTATGGCTACACCTTC

cdr3_length: 15
clone_size: .
d_call: .
v_call: TRBV7-2
j_call: TRBJ1-5
cdr3_aa: CASSPHAGSDQPQHF
cdr3_nt: TGTGCCAGTTCCCCACACGCGGGAAGCGATCAGCCCCAGCATTTT

cdr3_length: 16
clone_size: .
d_call: .
v_call: TRBV19
j_call: TRBJ2-1
cdr3_aa: CASSPWGQSSYNEQFF
cdr3_nt: TGTGCCAGTAGTCCTTGGGGCCAGAGCTCCTACAATGAGCAGTTCTTC

cdr3_length: 14
clone_size: once
d_call: TRBD1
v_call: TRBV6-1
j_call: TRBJ2-5
cdr3_aa: CASSVDRGRETQYF
cdr3_nt: TGTGCCAGCAGTGTAGACAGGGGGCGAGAGACCCAGTACTTC

cdr3_length: 13
clone_size: few
d_call: TRBD2
v_call: TRBV7-8
j_call: TRBJ2-3
cdr3_aa: CASSRGVPDTQYF
cdr3_nt: TGTGCCAGCAGCCGGGGGGTTCCAGATACGCAGTATTTT

cdr3_length: 15
clone_size: .
d_call: .
v_call: TRBV18
j_call: TRBJ2-7
cdr3_aa: CASSPPKGPLYEQYF
cdr3_nt: TGTGCCAGCTCACCACCGAAGGGGCCCCTTTACGAGCAGTACTTC

cdr3_length: 14
clone_size: .
d_call: TRBD2
v_call: TRBV6-5
j_call: TRBJ2-2
cdr3_aa: CASSLAGGTGELFF
cdr3_nt: TGTGCCAGCAGCCTAGCGGGTGGCACCGGGGAGCTGTTTTTT

cdr3_length: 13
clone_size: few
d_call: TRBD2
v_call: TRBV6-6
j_call: TRBJ2-2
cdr3_aa: CASSVAGGGELFF
cdr3_nt: TGTGCCAGCAGTGTAGCGGGAGGCGGGGAGCTGTTTTTT

cdr3_length: 14
clone_size: .
d_call: .
v_call: TRBV5-4
j_call: TRBJ2-3
cdr3_aa: CASSFHDGTDTQYF
cdr3_nt: TGTGCCAGCAGCTTTCATGACGGGACAGATACGCAGTATTTT

cdr3_length: 19
clone_size: .
d_call: TRBD2
v_call: TRBV5-4
j_call: TRBJ2-1
cdr3_aa: CASSLAKPLLAGGGYEQFF
cdr3_nt: TGTGCCAGCAGCTTGGCCAAACCATTACTAGCGGGAGGAGGGTATGAGCAGTTCTTC

cdr3_length: 12
clone_size: .
d_call: .
v_call: TRBV19
j_call: TRBJ1-2
cdr3_aa: CASALPGYGYTF
cdr3_nt: TGTGCCAGTGCGCTCCCCGGCTATGGCTACACCTTC

cdr3_length: 18
clone_size: once
d_call: .
v_call: TRBV7-3
j_call: TRBJ1-5
cdr3_aa: CASSLSGGGEYSNQPQHF
cdr3_nt: TGTGCCAGCAGCTTAAGTGGCGGAGGGGAATATAGCAATCAGCCCCAGCATTTT

cdr3_length: 11
clone_size: .
d_call: .
v_call: TRBV5-8
j_call: TRBJ2-1
cdr3_aa: CASSLDYVQFF
cdr3_nt: TGTGCCAGCAGCTTGGACTACGTGCAGTTCTTC

cdr3_length: 16
clone_size: .
d_call: .
v_call: TRBV19
j_call: TRBJ2-5
cdr3_aa: CASSIVGGIGEETQYF
cdr3_nt: TGTGCCAGTAGTATAGTTGGAGGGATTGGGGAAGAGACCCAGTACTTC

cdr3_length: 11
clone_size: .
d_call: .
v_call: TRBV2
j_call: TRBJ1-2
cdr3_aa: CASSDGYGYTF
cdr3_nt: TGTGCCAGCAGTGACGGCTATGGCTACACCTTC

cdr3_length: 16
clone_size: .
d_call: .
v_call: TRBV27
j_call: TRBJ2-7
cdr3_aa: CASSPSWGGQAYEQYF
cdr3_nt: TGTGCCAGCAGTCCATCTTGGGGGGGACAGGCCTACGAGCAGTACTTC

cdr3_length: 15
clone_size: .
d_call: TRBD2
v_call: TRBV5-8
j_call: TRBJ2-5
cdr3_aa: CASSLIGGASETQYF
cdr3_nt: TGTGCCAGCAGCTTGATCGGGGGGGCCTCGGAGACCCAGTACTTC

cdr3_length: 14
clone_size: .
d_call: TRBD2
v_call: TRBV19
j_call: TRBJ2-7
cdr3_aa: CASSLAGVSYEQYF
cdr3_nt: TGTGCCAGTAGCTTAGCGGGAGTGTCCTACGAGCAGTACTTC

cdr3_length: 15
clone_size: once
d_call: .
v_call: TRBV25-1
j_call: TRBJ2-7
cdr3_aa: CASSRGGYWNYEQYF
cdr3_nt: TGTGCCAGCAGTAGGGGGGGGTATTGGAATTACGAGCAGTACTTC

cdr3_length: 16
clone_size: .
d_call: TRBD1
v_call: TRBV6-5
j_call: TRBJ1-3
cdr3_aa: CASSWTGARSGNTIYF
cdr3_nt: TGTGCCAGCAGTTGGACAGGGGCCCGCTCTGGAAACACCATATATTTT

cdr3_length: 15
clone_size: .
d_call: .
v_call: TRBV6-5
j_call: TRBJ2-1
cdr3_aa: CASSYNRQHYNEQFF
cdr3_nt: TGTGCCAGCAGTTACAATAGACAGCACTACAATGAGCAGTTCTTC

cdr3_length: 14
clone_size: .
d_call: TRBD1
v_call: TRBV18
j_call: TRBJ1-4
cdr3_aa: CASSRGQDNEKLFF
cdr3_nt: TGTGCCAGCTCACGGGGACAGGATAATGAAAAACTGTTTTTT

cdr3_length: 15
clone_size: .
d_call: TRBD1
v_call: TRBV29-1
j_call: TRBJ2-2
cdr3_aa: CSVSRTGSNTGELFF
cdr3_nt: TGCAGCGTTAGCCGGACAGGGTCGAACACCGGGGAGCTGTTTTTT

cdr3_length: 17
clone_size: .
d_call: .
v_call: TRBV11-2
j_call: TRBJ2-1
cdr3_aa: CASSTRTLLSSYNEQFF
cdr3_nt: TGTGCCAGCAGCACCCGGACACTACTAAGCTCCTACAATGAGCAGTTCTTC

cdr3_length: 16
clone_size: .
d_call: .
v_call: TRBV9
j_call: TRBJ2-3
cdr3_aa: CASSVEDNLRADTQYF
cdr3_nt: TGTGCCAGCAGCGTAGAGGACAACCTCCGGGCAGATACGCAGTATTTT

cdr3_length: 16
clone_size: .
d_call: TRBD2
v_call: TRBV7-2
j_call: TRBJ2-7
cdr3_aa: CASSSWTSGRGYEQYF
cdr3_nt: TGTGCCAGCAGCTCATGGACTAGCGGGCGTGGCTACGAGCAGTACTTC

cdr3_length: 13
clone_size: .
d_call: TRBD1
v_call: TRBV29-1
j_call: TRBJ2-7
cdr3_aa: CSVGTGDSYEQYF
cdr3_nt: TGCAGCGTTGGGACAGGGGACTCCTACGAGCAGTACTTC

cdr3_length: 15
clone_size: .
d_call: TRBD1
v_call: TRBV5-3
j_call: TRBJ1-3
cdr3_aa: CARSSNGQAGNTIYF
cdr3_nt: TGTGCCAGAAGTTCCAATGGACAGGCTGGAAACACCATATATTTT

cdr3_length: 16
clone_size: .
d_call: TRBD2
v_call: TRBV4-2
j_call: TRBJ2-3
cdr3_aa: CASSQGAGGGTDTQYF
cdr3_nt: TGTGCCAGCAGCCAAGGGGCGGGAGGCGGCACAGATACGCAGTATTTT

cdr3_length: 23
clone_size: .
d_call: .
v_call: TRBV21-1
j_call: TRBJ2-1
cdr3_aa: CASSSQGTDPGQGCVGGYNEQFF
cdr3_nt: TGTGCCAGCAGCTCCCAAGGTACCGACCCGGGACAGGGTTGCGTAGGGGGCTACAATGAGCAGTTCTTC

cdr3_length: 12
clone_size: .
d_call: .
v_call: TRBV5-4
j_call: TRBJ2-7
cdr3_aa: CASSSPGFEQYF
cdr3_nt: TGTGCCAGCAGCTCACCGGGATTCGAGCAGTACTTC

cdr3_length: 13
clone_size: .
d_call: TRBD1
v_call: TRBV30
j_call: TRBJ1-5
cdr3_aa: CAWNRGRNQPQHF
cdr3_nt: TGTGCCTGGAACAGGGGGCGAAATCAGCCCCAGCATTTT

cdr3_length: 16
clone_size: .
d_call: .
v_call: TRBV6-1
j_call: TRBJ1-4
cdr3_aa: CASSEEGTHYNEKLFF
cdr3_nt: TGTGCCAGCAGTGAAGAAGGGACACACTATAATGAAAAACTGTTTTTT

cdr3_length: 13
clone_size: .
d_call: TRBD1
v_call: TRBV11-2
j_call: TRBJ2-7
cdr3_aa: CASSFRQGGEQYF
cdr3_nt: TGTGCCAGCAGCTTCCGACAGGGGGGCGAGCAGTACTTC

cdr3_length: 13
clone_size: few
d_call: .
v_call: TRBV5-1
j_call: TRBJ2-5
cdr3_aa: CASSPGVQETQYF
cdr3_nt: TGCGCCAGCAGCCCAGGTGTACAAGAGACCCAGTACTTC

cdr3_length: 14
clone_size: .
d_call: .
v_call: TRBV6-1
j_call: TRBJ2-7
cdr3_aa: CASSDETGSAEQYF
cdr3_nt: TGTGCCAGCAGCGATGAGACAGGATCGGCCGAGCAGTACTTC

cdr3_length: 15
clone_size: once
d_call: TRBD1
v_call: TRBV19
j_call: TRBJ1-5
cdr3_aa: CASSIQGASGQPQHF
cdr3_nt: TGTGCCAGTAGTATCCAGGGGGCGAGTGGTCAGCCCCAGCATTTT

cdr3_length: 13
clone_size: .
d_call: .
v_call: TRBV6-5
j_call: TRBJ2-7
cdr3_aa: CASRDAGLGEQYF
cdr3_nt: TGTGCCAGCAGGGACGCGGGGTTAGGCGAGCAGTACTTC

cdr3_length: 18
clone_size: .
d_call: TRBD1
v_call: TRBV10-3
j_call: TRBJ2-6
cdr3_aa: CAISGPGQGFFGANVLTF
cdr3_nt: TGTGCCATCAGTGGCCCGGGACAGGGGTTCTTTGGGGCCAACGTCCTGACTTTC

cdr3_length: 13
clone_size: .
d_call: TRBD1
v_call: TRBV5-1
j_call: TRBJ1-3
cdr3_aa: CATSTGPGNTIYF
cdr3_nt: TGCGCCACCTCGACAGGGCCTGGAAACACCATATATTTT

cdr3_length: 14
clone_size: .
d_call: TRBD1
v_call: TRBV5-6
j_call: TRBJ1-1
cdr3_aa: CASSSRKRTGEAFF
cdr3_nt: TGTGCCAGCAGCTCAAGGAAGCGGACAGGGGAAGCTTTCTTT

cdr3_length: 13
clone_size: few
d_call: .
v_call: TRBV29-1
j_call: TRBJ1-1
cdr3_aa: CSVEGGLNTEAFF
cdr3_nt: TGCAGCGTTGAAGGGGGCCTGAACACTGAAGCTTTCTTT

cdr3_length: 18
clone_size: few
d_call: .
v_call: TRBV9
j_call: TRBJ2-1
cdr3_aa: CASSFSGRSPGSYNEQFF
cdr3_nt: TGTGCCAGCAGCTTTAGCGGCCGCAGCCCGGGGTCCTACAATGAGCAGTTCTTC

cdr3_length: 15
clone_size: .
d_call: TRBD2
v_call: TRBV4-2
j_call: TRBJ2-1
cdr3_aa: CASSPVAGSYNEQFF
cdr3_nt: TGTGCCAGCAGCCCTGTAGCGGGGTCCTACAATGAGCAGTTCTTC

cdr3_length: 13
clone_size: .
d_call: .
v_call: TRBV5-1
j_call: TRBJ1-1
cdr3_aa: CASSLAINTEAFF
cdr3_nt: TGCGCCAGCAGCTTGGCAATTAACACTGAAGCTTTCTTT

cdr3_length: 15
clone_size: .
d_call: .
v_call: TRBV19
j_call: TRBJ1-6
cdr3_aa: CASSIAGAENSPLHF
cdr3_nt: TGTGCCAGTAGTATAGCAGGGGCCGAAAACTCACCCCTCCACTTT

cdr3_length: 13
clone_size: .
d_call: .
v_call: TRBV10-1
j_call: TRBJ1-2
cdr3_aa: CASSGGGSPYYTF
cdr3_nt: TGCGCCAGCAGTGGAGGTGGCAGTCCTTACTACACCTTC

cdr3_length: 15
clone_size: .
d_call: .
v_call: TRBV7-4
j_call: TRBJ2-7
cdr3_aa: CASRQGWQGCYEQYF
cdr3_nt: TGTGCCAGCAGACAAGGGTGGCAGGGCTGCTACGAGCAGTACTTC

cdr3_length: 12
clone_size: .
d_call: .
v_call: TRBV6-1
j_call: TRBJ2-3
cdr3_aa: CASLVEADTQYF
cdr3_nt: TGTGCCAGCTTAGTGGAGGCAGATACGCAGTATTTT

cdr3_length: 15
clone_size: .
d_call: .
v_call: TRBV19
j_call: TRBJ2-7
cdr3_aa: CASRLDLGSSYEQYF
cdr3_nt: TGTGCCAGTAGACTGGACCTGGGGAGCTCCTACGAGCAGTACTTC